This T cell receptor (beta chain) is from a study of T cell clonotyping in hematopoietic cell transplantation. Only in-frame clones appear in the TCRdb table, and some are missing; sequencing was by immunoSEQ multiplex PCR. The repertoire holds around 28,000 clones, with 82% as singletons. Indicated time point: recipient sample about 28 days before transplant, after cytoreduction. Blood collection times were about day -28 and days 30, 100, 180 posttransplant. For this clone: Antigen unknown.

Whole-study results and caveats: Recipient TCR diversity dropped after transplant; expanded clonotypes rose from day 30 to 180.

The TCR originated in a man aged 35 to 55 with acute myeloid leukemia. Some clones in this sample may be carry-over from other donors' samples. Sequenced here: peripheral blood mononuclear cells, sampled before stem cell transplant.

CDR3 coding DNA: TGTGCCCATCAGCGGGAGGGCGCCTACAATGAGCAGTTCTTC. It encodes CAHQREGAYNEQFF. J is TRBJ2-1 and V is TRBV6-6; 10 bases fit TRBD2. The CDR3 is 14 amino acids. V lost 11 bases, J lost 2 bases, and 6 bases stayed unmatched. The germline gives CDR1 MNHNY, CDR2 SVGAGI (reference sequence).